The 12 T cell receptor beta chains presented below share a single source sample, sequenced in a study of molecular identifiers for immune sequencing clone quantification. TCRdb reprocessed the PCR reads with MiXCR, giving one entry per CDR3 protein. The sample lists about 320,000 distinct CDR3 sequences, 20% to 25% occurring once. Sequencing was carried out using naive CD8+ T cells from blood, with Jurkat cell RNA spiked in. The subset was: FACS-sorted CD8+CD4-CCR7+CD45RA+ naive T cells. All receptors derive from a human donor in good health. Some libraries in this study had Jurkat cell RNA spiked in.

On this clonotype: This sequence may be a read error, since a much larger clone differs from it by one base. This sequence joins TRBV10-3 and TRBJ2-4; D unclear. CDR1 and CDR2 from the germline V gene are ENHRY and SYGVKD. This CDR3 contains 13 residues. The CDR3: CAISDVDKNIQCF. CDR3 nucleotide sequence: TGTGCCATCAGTGATGTCGACAAAAACATTCAGTGCTTC.

This clonotype was recorded at least ten times. The chain employs TRBV12-3 or TRBV12-4 and TRBJ2-7, with D perhaps matching TRBD2 (6 bases). V lost 6 bases to trimming and J lost 3 bases, with 15 bases between them. The CDR3 consists of 14 residues. The CDR3 DNA reads as TGTGCCAGCAGGACGGGACCGGGGGTCTACGAGCAGTACTTC. Amino acids: CASRTGPGVYEQYF.

At least ten counts were recorded for this clonotype. CDR3 DNA: TGCAGTGCTAGAGATAAGAACACCGGGGAGCTGTTTTTT. This gives the protein CSARDKNTGELFF. The chain is built from TRBV20-1 and TRBJ2-2; D not resolved. Germline CDR1 DFQATT, CDR2 SNEGSKA (reference sequence). V gave up 0 bases and J gave up 1 base, with 3 bases separating them. This CDR3 has 13 residues.

This clonotype was counted at least ten times. The CDR3 protein is CASSLDPTNEKLFF. The CDR3 DNA is TGTGCCAGCAGCTTGGACCCAACTAATGAAAAACTGTTTTTT. The chain recombines TRBV5-6 with TRBJ1-4, with D unclear. V was shortened by 0 bases and J by 0 bases, with 3 bases between the two germline ends. The germline V gene has CDR1 SGHDT and CDR2 YYEEEE. The CDR3 has 14 amino acids.

Concerning this clonotype itself: Being one base from a much bigger clone, this may be a read error. The CDR3 sequence: CASSYSPRESPYNEQFF. The CDR3 bases are TGTGCCAGCAGTTACTCCCCCCGGGAGAGCCCCTACAATGAGCAGTTCTTC. V and J are TRBV6-6 and TRBJ2-1; weak D call: TRBD2 (6 bases). CDR3 length equals 17 residues. Germline V gene sequence: CDR1 MNHNY, CDR2 SVGAGI (reference sequence). V was shortened by 0 bases and J by 2 bases, with 14 bases between the two germline ends.

A word on this clonotype: This could be a read error, since a much larger clone is one nucleotide away. The chain joins TRBV5-6 to TRBJ2-6; TRBD2 is a possible D gene (6 bases). Looked up from germline, CDR1 is SGHDT and CDR2 is YYEEEE. This CDR3 is built from 18 residues. The CDR3 loop is CASSALPGLTYGANALTF. The CDR3 DNA reads TGTGCCAGCAGCGCATTACCGGGACTGACGTATGGGGCCAACGCCCTGACTTTC.

This clonotype was counted a single time. One junction end does not reproduce the germline sequence, and a read error may be involved. The genes are TRBV27 and TRBJ2-6; TRBD1 matches 11 bases. Germline assignment: CDR1 MNHEY and CDR2 SMNVEV (reference sequence). This CDR3 region has 16 residues. The CDR3 sequence is CASSWTGGSGANVPTF. The DNA for the CDR3 is TGTGCCAGCAGTTGGACAGGGGGCTCTGGGGCCAACGTCCCGACTTTC.

This clonotype was found once. The conserved phenylalanine or tryptophan is not found at the CDR3 terminus, so this likely reflects a read error. The rearrangement uses TRBV4-1 and TRBJ1-4; the D is unclear. V lost 4 bases and J 8 bases, leaving 11 bases between the germline ends. Germline CDR1 is MGHRA and CDR2 is YSYEKL. CDR3 length: 13 residues. The CDR3: CASSLTSGEKLFL. The CDR3 DNA is TGCGCCAGCAGCCTAACATCCGGGGAAAAACTGTTTTTA.

This clonotype showed up many times. This chain links TRBV12-3 or TRBV12-4 with TRBJ1-4, with 7 nucleotides matching TRBD1. The CDR3 spans 13 residues. V was pared by 7 bases and J by 7 bases, with 6 bases of the junction left unmatched. This CDR3 is CASNRQGSEKLFF. The DNA for the CDR3 is TGTGCCAGCAATCGACAGGGTAGTGAAAAACTGTTTTTT.

This clonotype was counted between two and nine times. The chain employs TRBV19 and TRBJ1-5; unclear D gene. The germline gives CDR1 LNHDA, CDR2 SQIVND (reference sequence). CDR3 size: 16 residues. The V gene lost 1 base and the J gene lost 0 bases, with 10 bases spanning the gap. The CDR3 coding sequence is TGTGCCAGTAGTATAGGCACAGCCTATAGCAATCAGCCCCAGCATTTT. Amino acid sequence: CASSIGTAYSNQPQHF.

A word on this clonotype: A much larger clone differs by one base, so this may be a read error. V gene TRBV20-1 combines with J gene TRBJ2-7, with 11 bases that match TRBD2. The V gene's germline CDR1 is DFQATT and CDR2 SNEGSKA (reference sequence). Trimming at V came to 8 bases and at J to 4 bases, leaving 22 bases not matched to a gene. CDR3 length: 18 amino acids. The DNA for the CDR3 is TGCAGTACTACCCCGCTGGGGCTAGCGGGGGGCCTCATTTACGAGCAGTACTTC. Its protein is CSTTPLGLAGGLIYEQYF.

This chain links TRBV3-1 with TRBJ2-7; no reliable D call. With 0 bases removed from V and 5 bases from J, the gap between germline ends came to 5 bases. The germline CDR1 and CDR2 sequences are LGHDT and YNNKEL (reference sequence). This CDR3 is built from 12 residues. In DNA, the CDR3 is TGTGCCAGCAGCCAAGAAGGACACGAGCAGTACTTC. Encoded protein: CASSQEGHEQYF.